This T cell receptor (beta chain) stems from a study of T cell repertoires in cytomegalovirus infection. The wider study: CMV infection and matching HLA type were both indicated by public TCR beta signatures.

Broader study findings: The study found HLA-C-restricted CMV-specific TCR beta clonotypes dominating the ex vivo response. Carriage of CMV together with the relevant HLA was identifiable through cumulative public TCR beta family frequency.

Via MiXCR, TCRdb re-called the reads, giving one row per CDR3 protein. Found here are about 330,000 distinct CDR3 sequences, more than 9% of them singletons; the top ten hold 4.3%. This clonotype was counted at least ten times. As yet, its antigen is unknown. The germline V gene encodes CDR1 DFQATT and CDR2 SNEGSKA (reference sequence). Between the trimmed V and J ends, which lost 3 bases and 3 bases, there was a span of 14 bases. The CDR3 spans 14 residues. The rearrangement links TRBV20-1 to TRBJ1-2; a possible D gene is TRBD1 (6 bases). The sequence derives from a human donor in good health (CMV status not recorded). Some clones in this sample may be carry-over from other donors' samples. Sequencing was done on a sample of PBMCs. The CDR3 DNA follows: TGCAGTGCTAGGGGTCGACAGGCCTACTATGGCTACACCTTC. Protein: CSARGRQAYYGYTF.